These T cell receptor beta chains were read from a single sample in a study of blood T cell repertoires in COVID-19. Profiled with immunoSEQ multiplex PCR; TCRdb holds only in-frame clones, not every one. Of around 380,000 clones in the sample, around 84% were seen once. The sequencing input was peripheral blood. The receptor set was obtained from a human donor with acute or convalescent COVID-19. The donor label of this sample is uncertain. CDR3s include the opening cysteine and the closing phenylalanine or tryptophan. D genes are given only for firm matches. Expanded clones are given a class, and other clones once, few, many or no size at all.

clone_size j_call v_call d_call cdr3_aa cdr3_nt
NA TRBJ2-3 TRBV30 TRBD2 CAWSVDLAGATDTQYF TGTGCCTGGAGTGTTGACCTAGCGGGAGCGACAGATACGCAGTATTTT
NA TRBJ2-1 TRBV19 TRBD2 CASSRTSGPINRYNEQFF TGTGCCAGTAGTAGGACTAGCGGACCCATCAACCGATACAATGAGCAGTTCTTC
NA TRBJ2-7 TRBV6-4 TRBD2 CATWTSPSEQYF TGTGCCACCTGGACTAGCCCTAGCGAGCAGTACTTC
NA TRBJ1-1 TRBV30 NA CAWAKGGNTEAFF TGTGCCTGGGCTAAAGGAGGGAACACTGAAGCTTTCTTT
NA TRBJ1-6 TRBV5-6 NA CASSLMRNNSPLHF TGTGCCAGCAGCTTGATGCGCAATAATTCACCCCTCCACTTT
NA TRBJ1-5 TRBV6-5 NA CLHGGHQPQHF TGTCTCCACGGGGGGCATCAGCCCCAGCATTTT
NA TRBJ2-7 TRBV5-4 TRBD2 CASSLVGLVNEQYF TGTGCCAGCAGCTTGGTGGGACTAGTGAACGAGCAGTACTTC
NA TRBJ1-1 TRBV9 TRBD1 CASSADRVGTEAFF TGTGCCAGCAGCGCCGACAGGGTGGGCACTGAAGCTTTCTTT
many TRBJ1-5 TRBV6-5 TRBD1 CASSFTGGPYQPQHF TGTGCCAGCAGTTTCACAGGGGGCCCTTATCAGCCCCAGCATTTT
few TRBJ2-1 TRBV27 TRBD2 CASSFISGATLYNEQFF TGTGCCAGCAGTTTCATTAGCGGGGCTACCTTATACAATGAGCAGTTCTTC
NA TRBJ1-1 TRBV5-1 NA CASSYTGSWGTEAFF TGCGCCAGCAGCTACACAGGGTCGTGGGGCACTGAAGCTTTCTTT
NA TRBJ2-5 TRBV11-3 NA CASSRGGGQETQYF TGTGCCAGCAGCCGGGGAGGGGGCCAAGAGACCCAGTACTTC
NA TRBJ2-5 TRBV7-7 TRBD1 CASSKQGDGQETQYF TGTGCCAGCAGCAAACAGGGGGATGGGCAAGAGACCCAGTACTTC
NA TRBJ1-1 TRBV29-1 TRBD1 CSAVDDRVNTEAFF TGCAGCGCTGTTGATGACAGGGTGAACACTGAAGCTTTCTTT
NA TRBJ1-2 TRBV28 NA CASSLVRRGNYGYTF TGTGCCAGCAGTTTAGTCAGAAGGGGTAACTATGGCTACACCTTC
NA TRBJ2-1 TRBV4-1 TRBD1 CASSPSEDRYNEQFF TGCGCCAGCAGCCCCTCGGAGGACAGGTACAATGAGCAGTTCTTC